The clone carrying this TCR beta chain was counted a few times. What it recognizes is unknown. Losses at the gene ends were 6 bases for V and 12 bases for J; bases not matched to a gene: 16. There are 15 residues in the CDR3. Per the germline V gene, CDR1 is SGHTA and CDR2 is FQGNSA. In the PCR, 60 Vbeta and 13 Jbeta primers were used. TCRdb's copy holds only in-frame clones and misses some; the assay was immunoSEQ multiplex PCR. Seen here are under 150,000 clones, 75% observed once, and the top ten hold around 1.5%. These data originate in a study of cytomegalovirus exposure and HLA in healthy donors. On the study more broadly: In an early release, HLA-typed donors contributed roughly 85 million unique TCR sequences.

Study-wide findings and caveats: The study listed approximately 160 cytomegalovirus-associated TCR beta chains.

Sequencing used PBMCs. The chain is built from TRBV7-2 and TRBJ1-4; 7 bases line up with TRBD1. This receptor was taken from a woman aged 18-29 years in good health and CMV-seronegative. The CDR3 coding sequence is TGTGCCAGCAGGCCACAGAGAGGCGACAGGGAGGAACTGTTTTTT. Translation gives CASRPQRGDREELFF.